This T cell receptor (beta chain) appears in the sequencing data of a study of siplizumab effects on memory and regulatory T cells (dated by TCRdb to between 2019 and 2020). Concerning the study at large: The effect of the anti-CD2 antibody siplizumab on alloreactive T-cell subsets was examined in allogeneic mixed lymphocyte reactions constructed from human PBMCs. Overall study results and their limits: Roughly 80-97% of proliferating CD4+ or CD8+ clones could not be assigned a naive or memory phenotype. Siplizumab significantly reduced the cumulative frequency of alloreactive sequences traceable to unstimulated CD4+ memory T cells. Compared with memory T cells, unstimulated naive T cells appeared more diverse, and naive cells seemed to make a substantial contribution to the alloresponse. In reactions with siplizumab, an average of approximately 69% of mappable alloreactive CD4+ clones were Treg-derived, compared with 25% to 30% in control reactions. The suppressive function of proliferating Tregs from siplizumab cultures was not functionally confirmed. Sequences below about 10^-5 frequency were poorly captured, so only a minor fraction of alloreactive clones could be mapped to unstimulated subsets.

For this clone: Which antigen it targets is not known. Per-nucleotide qualities are absent, and no much larger clonotype sits a single base away.

Receptor libraries were prepared by the immunoSEQ multiplex PCR assay. Each sample had some 96,000 TCR templates assayed by the deep sequencing platform. Genomic DNA extracted from sorted T cells was used for TCRbeta CDR3 sequencing. As for how the authors treated the data: Clonal analysis of TCRbeta CDR3 data was done in the R programming language. Comparing unstimulated samples against CFSE-low samples taken after the reaction was how alloreactive CD4+ and CD8+ clones were defined. By matching sequences to the repertoires of sorted unstimulated Treg and non-Treg cells, each alloreactive CD4+ clone was assigned a regulatory or non-regulatory origin. TCRdb obtained this table from immuneACCESS and retained in-frame rearrangements with V and J assigned. These tables miss some clones; where compared with another copy, unresolved V genes account for less than half of the shortfall, and the remainder is unexplained. The V and J calls and clone size were taken over from that table, and D and trimming were inferred from the DNA. The sample includes about 52,000 clones, with 95% to 97% observed a single time. The top ten clones comprise approximately 0.59% of the sample.

The germline V gene sets CDR1 to MNHNS and CDR2 to SASEGT. The V and J ends are trimmed by 6 bases and 2 bases, leaving 10 bases between them. The CDR3 covers 13 residues, taking in both the cysteine and the phenylalanine. The CDR3 DNA has 39 bases and is translated from base 1. Additional sequencing covered unstimulated subsets from a few donor pairs, namely CD8+ effector memory, CD4+ naive, CD8+ TEMRA, CD4+ memory and CD8+ naive. Sorted unstimulated T cells, along with proliferating T cells recovered from mixed lymphocyte reactions, underwent TCRbeta CDR3 sequencing. Fresh whole blood from fewer than 11 HLA-typed healthy donors served as the source for isolating PBMCs.

This sequence was found in a human donor in good health. The sequenced sample consisted of naive CD4+ T cells sorted from blood. Taken with the paper, the label for cell subset or site translates to: unstimulated naive T cells. The chain is assembled from TRBV6-1 and TRBJ1-2; the D gene is possibly TRBD1, with 6 bases matching. The CDR3 reads CASRSGQNYGYTF. The DNA reads TGTGCCAGCAGGTCTGGACAGAACTATGGCTACACCTTC.